These 12 T cell receptor beta chains came from one sample sequenced in a study of cytomegalovirus exposure and HLA in healthy donors. Use of 60 Vbeta and 13 Jbeta primers characterized the PCR. Clones were sequenced by immunoSEQ multiplex PCR, and TCRdb holds only the in-frame ones, with some missing. Among 100,000 to 150,000 clones listed, about three quarters were seen once. Sequences were obtained from PBMCs. These TCRs come from a woman aged 40 to 55 in good health and CMV-seronegative.

The J gene is TRBJ2-2, the V gene TRBV9, with a weak D call TRBD1 (5 bases). The V end was cut by 0 bases, the J end by 6 bases, with 6 bases between. Germline V lookup: CDR1 SGDLS, CDR2 YYNGEE. This CDR3 has 13 residues. CDR3 sequence reads: CASSVAGSGELFF. DNA of the CDR3: TGTGCCAGCAGCGTAGCAGGGTCCGGGGAGCTGTTTTTT.

There are a few counts of this clone. The chain employs TRBV27 and TRBJ2-1; TRBD1 aligns across 7 bases. V was clipped by 5 bases and J by 7 bases; unmatched bases: 5. Germline lookup yields CDR1 MNHEY and CDR2 SMNVEV (reference sequence). The CDR3 extends over 13 amino acids. CDR3 nucleotides: TGTGCCAGCAGTCTACAACAGGGGAATGAGCAGTTCTTC. This gives the protein CASSLQQGNEQFF.

The chain uses TRBV11-3 and TRBJ2-5; the D gene is possibly TRBD1 (7 bases). Trimming pared 1 base from V and 2 bases from J, leaving 11 bases between. The CDR3 spans 15 residues. Germline V gene data show CDR1 as SGHNT and CDR2 as YENEEA. The DNA of the CDR3 is TGTGCCAGCAGCTTAGTCGCAGGGGGGCAAGAGACCCAGTACTTC. This sequence encodes CASSLVAGGQETQYF.

This chain uses TRBV2 with TRBJ2-6; TRBD1 might be the D (5 bases). The germline V and J ends were trimmed by 2 bases and 4 bases, with 9 bases remaining between them. The germline V gene has CDR1 SNHLY and CDR2 FYNNEI. CDR3 length equals 15 residues. The CDR3 DNA sequence: TGTGCCAGCAGTGAACCCAGGGCCGGGGCCAACGTCCTGACTTTC. It codes for CASSEPRAGANVLTF. The complete variable domain, with remaining parts taken from reference TRBV2 and TRBJ2-6, reads EPEVTQTPSHQVTQMGQEVILRCVPISNHLYFYWYRQILGQKVEFLVSFYNNEISEKSEIFDDQFSVERPDGSNFTLKIRSTKLEDSAMYFCASSEPRAGANVLTFGAGSRLTVL.

Concerning this clone itself: Its ends do not fully match the called genes, so a read error is possible. The DNA of the CDR3 is TGTGCCACCAGCGGTACCGGACTAGCGGATTACAAAAACAGTCAGTACTTC. It translates to CATSGTGLADYKNSQYF. This sequence joins TRBV15 and TRBJ2-4; 10 bases fit TRBD2. Per the germline V gene, CDR1 is LNHNV and CDR2 is YYDKDF (reference sequence). The CDR3 is 17 amino acids.

The chain has TRBV28 and TRBJ2-1; TRBD2 matches at 9 bases. Germline V gene sequence: CDR1 MDHEN, CDR2 SYDVKM. The CDR3 consists of 14 residues. V was pared by 8 bases and J by 4 bases, with 6 bases of the junction left unmatched. The CDR3 sequence is CASLGLAQYNEQFF. Written as DNA, the CDR3 is TGTGCCAGCCTAGGACTAGCGCAATACAATGAGCAGTTCTTC.

CDR3 coding DNA: TGTGCCAGCAGCGCCGGCACTGAAGCTTTCTTT. Its translation is CASSAGTEAFF. The chain has TRBV7-6 and TRBJ1-1; D remains ambiguous. The CDR3 totals 11 residues. Germline V gives CDR1 SGHVS, CDR2 FNYEAQ. The V gene lost 5 bases and the J gene lost 4 bases, with 5 bases spanning the gap.

The chain uses TRBV11-3 and TRBJ2-2; the D gene is possibly TRBD2 (6 bases). Germline V lookup: CDR1 SGHNT, CDR2 YENEEA. CDR3 size: 14 residues. V was shortened by 3 bases and J by 5 bases, with 10 bases between the two germline ends. CDR3 region: CASSFGGGTGELFF. CDR3 DNA sequence: TGTGCCAGCAGCTTTGGCGGAGGGACCGGGGAGCTGTTTTTT.

V gene TRBV28 combines with J gene TRBJ2-1, with D maybe TRBD1 (5 bases). Trimming shortened V by 5 bases and J by 7 bases, and 9 bases separated the two germline ends. Germline V gene data show CDR1 as MDHEN and CDR2 as SYDVKM. The CDR3 spans 12 residues. In nucleotides, the CDR3 is TGTGCCAGCAGTCTCCCAGGGAATGAGCAGTTCTTC. Protein product: CASSLPGNEQFF.

This chain links TRBV15 with TRBJ2-1; 10 bases are a match to TRBD2. V trimming: 1 base; J trimming: 8 bases; junction bases outside the gene matches: 11. CDR1 and CDR2 (germline): LNHNV, YYDKDF (reference sequence). This CDR3 has 17 residues. The CDR3 protein is CATSRAALAGAGHEQFF. The CDR3 region has the DNA TGTGCCACCAGCAGAGCCGCTCTAGCGGGAGCAGGTCATGAGCAGTTCTTC.

V is TRBV9 and J is TRBJ2-7; the D is unclear. The ends were cut back, 1 base at V and 7 bases at J, with 6 bases in the middle. The CDR3 has 11 amino acids. Looked up from germline, CDR1 is SGDLS and CDR2 is YYNGEE. The CDR3 sequence is CASSVLWEQYF. CDR3 nucleotides: TGTGCCAGCAGCGTACTATGGGAGCAGTACTTC.

This clone was seen a handful of times. This chain joins TRBV7-2 and TRBJ2-1; TRBD2 agrees at 7 bases. Trimming cost V 0 bases and J 6 bases; bases outside gene matches: 5. Germline values: CDR1 SGHTA, CDR2 FQGNSA. This CDR3 contains 15 residues. The CDR3 region is CASSLARLAPNEQFF. The CDR3 coding sequence is TGTGCCAGCAGCTTAGCGCGACTAGCCCCCAATGAGCAGTTCTTC. The entire variable domain, with the rest obtained from reference TRBV7-2 and TRBJ2-1, is as follows: GAGVSQSPSNKVTEKGKDVELRCDPISGHTALYWYRQSLGQGLEFLIYFQGNSAPDKSGLPSDRFSAERTGGSVSTLTIQRTQQEDSAVYLCASSLARLAPNEQFFGPGTRLTVL.